This T cell receptor beta chain was captured by sequencing in a study of vaccination and CD4 T cells after COVID-19. Study-level background: Comprising six males and four females, the convalescent participants counted two Hispanic individuals among them.

This clonotype was counted between two and nine times. Its antigen is unknown. CDR3 size: 14 residues. Germline V CDR1 and CDR2: SGHTA, FQGNSA. The V end lost 1 base, the J end lost 3 bases, and 7 bases lay between the germline ends. The Oncomine TCR Beta short-read assay was applied to DNA of cultured CD4+ T cells. TCRdb redid the calling of the PCR reads with MiXCR, one entry per CDR3 protein. The repertoire holds under 25,000 distinct CDR3 sequences, 40% seen once, with over 8% in the top ten. Specified treatment: roughly 10-day PBMC culture with coronavirus spike peptide pools or control peptides (ViraFEST assay).

This receptor was taken from a human donor who had recovered from COVID-19. The starting material was CD4+ T cells from blood, cultured in vitro, obtained after SARS-CoV-2 vaccination. The rearrangement links TRBV7-2 to TRBJ2-1, with D uncertain. The CDR3 DNA reads TGTGCCAGCAGCTTAGAGAGTAGCTACAATGAGCAGTTCTTC. The encoded protein is CASSLESSYNEQFF.